This T cell receptor (beta chain) was identified during a study of blood T cells in healthy people across ages. The CDR3 consists of 15 residues. CDR1 is SGDLS and CDR2 is YYNGEE in the germline V gene. Using a J-beta primer mix together with a sample-barcoded 5' primer, a second PCR was run for roughly 6 to 12 cycles. TCRdb reanalysed the 5' RACE reads using MiXCR and keeps one entry per CDR3 protein. This sample has 790,000 or so distinct CDR3 sequences, with 56% found just once. The origin of this receptor is a man in his forties or fifties in good health. Sequenced: blood. The chain employs TRBV9 and TRBJ2-5; possibly TRBD1 or TRBD2 for D (5 bases each). The DNA end favors TRBJ2-7, so the J call may be wrong. The CDR3 spells CASQMTGRIGGEQYF. CDR3 sequence (DNA): TGTGCCAGCCAGATGACGGGACGGATTGGTGGCGAGCAGTACTTC.